Sequencing of this TCR beta chain was carried out in a study of cytomegalovirus exposure and HLA in healthy donors. Study-level results: TCR beta chain V- and J-gene trimming was linked, in a later analysis, to a missense variant in DCLRE1C. High sensitivity and specificity were reportedly achieved when the classifier diagnosed cytomegalovirus status.

The donors gave bone marrow, and they were healthy. V was cut by 5 bases and J by 0 bases, with 13 bases left in between. CDR1 and CDR2 (germline): SQVTM, ANQGSEA. There are 14 residues in the CDR3. About this clone: Its antigen remains unidentified.

Primers: 60 Vbeta forward and 13 Jbeta reverse. The table came from immunoSEQ multiplex PCR; TCRdb's copy has only in-frame clones and leaves some out. Seen in this sample are just over 60,000 clones; the ten most common clones hold approximately 5%. The sample was PBMCs. This rearrangement joins TRBV29-1 to TRBJ1-1; possible D gene TRBD1, 5 bases. The receptor's source is a man aged 30-40 years in good health and CMV-seropositive. The CDR3 region has the DNA TGCAGCGTTACGGGGGGGATAATGAACACTGAAGCTTTCTTT. Translated, it gives CSVTGGIMNTEAFF.